This TCR beta chain was retrieved from a study of blood T cell repertoires in COVID-19. As originally analysed: The authors estimated nucleated cell counts from reference gene primer amplification. Only in-frame clones appear in the TCRdb table, and some are missing; sequencing was by immunoSEQ multiplex PCR. V and J calls and clone size come straight from that table; D and trimming were deduced from the DNA. The sample comprises around 250,000 clones, around 82% of which are singletons, and about 5.7% rests with the top ten. Sequencing was performed on peripheral blood. The receptor's source is a man older than 75 with acute or convalescent COVID-19.

The CDR3, as DNA: TGTGCCAGCAGTCCCGGACAGGGCGCGAACACCGGGGAGCTGTTTTTT. Translation gives CASSPGQGANTGELFF. V and J are TRBV27 and TRBJ2-2, with 8 bases matching TRBD1. J was trimmed by 0 bases and V by 5 bases; bases with no gene match: 5. The CDR3 contains 16 residues. From germline, CDR1 is MNHEY and CDR2 SMNVEV (reference sequence).